This T cell receptor beta chain was captured by sequencing in a study of T cell repertoires in cytomegalovirus infection. Study details: CMV epitopes that were recently identified and HLA-C-restricted were used alongside well-studied HLA-B-restricted ones. CMV infection plus the matching HLA type was flagged by public TCR beta signatures. Study observations and caveats: Carriers of CMV and the relevant HLA type were discriminated by public TCR beta frequency. CMV-specific TCR beta clonotypes restricted by HLA-C dominated the ex vivo response.

In TCRdb, the reads were re-called with MiXCR into one record per CDR3 protein. The sample holds about half a million distinct CDR3 sequences, around a third seen once. The CDR3 is 16 residues long. Germline V gene data show CDR1 as SGHRS and CDR2 as YFSETQ. The V end lost 0 bases, the J end lost 2 bases, and 15 bases lay between the germline ends. This clonotype has just a few counts. Its antigen is currently unknown. The chain recombines TRBV5-1 with TRBJ2-7; D might be TRBD1 (6 bases). This sample comprised cultured PBMCs, obtained from culture after CMV antigen stimulation. The source is a human donor in good health (CMV status not recorded). Some clones in this sample may be carry-over from other donors' samples. In nucleotides, the CDR3 is TGCGCCAGCAGCTTGGCTGGCGGACAGCTGGCCTACGAGCAGTACTTC. Translation: CASSLAGGQLAYEQYF.